One sample yielded the 3 T cell receptor beta chains listed below, sequenced in a study of OX40 agonist ivuxolimab in advanced cancers. Assay used: immunoSEQ multiplex PCR; TCRdb lists only in-frame clones, some missing. This table has tens of thousands of clones, roughly 84% appearing once. Sequences were derived from CD4+ or CD8+ T cells sorted from blood, sampled in a trial of the OX40 agonist ivuxolimab. Every receptor here comes from an adult with an advanced solid tumor such as melanoma, head and neck, liver or kidney cancer.

The chain uses TRBV11-3 and TRBJ2-7; D assignment may be TRBD1 or TRBD2 (5 bases each). With 2 bases removed from V and 3 bases from J, the gap between germline ends came to 14 bases. The CDR3 sequence is 15 residues long. CDR1 and CDR2 (germline): SGHNT, YENEEA. CDR3 protein: CASSLQWGSSYEQYF. CDR3 nucleotides: TGTGCCAGCAGCTTACAATGGGGGAGTAGCTACGAGCAGTACTTC.

The chain has TRBV7-9 and TRBJ2-4; D possibly uses TRBD1 or TRBD2 (5 bases each). CDR3 length: 17 residues. V shed 5 bases and J shed 0 bases, with 17 bases lying between them. Germline-derived CDR1 and CDR2 are SEHNR and FQNEAQ (reference sequence). CDR3 nucleotides: TGTGCCAGCAGCCCCACCGGGGCATCCCTAGCCAAAAACATTCAGTACTTC. It translates to CASSPTGASLAKNIQYF.

This clone has just one count. This rearrangement joins TRBV28 to TRBJ1-2; TRBD1 is a possible D gene (5 bases). The CDR3 sequence is 16 residues long. Between the trimmed V and J ends, which lost 4 bases and 3 bases, there was a span of 18 bases. Germline loops: CDR1 MDHEN, CDR2 SYDVKM. The DNA for the CDR3 is TGTGCCAGCAGTTCTAGGGGCCCACCGACACACTATGGCTACACCTTC. Its translation is CASSSRGPPTHYGYTF.